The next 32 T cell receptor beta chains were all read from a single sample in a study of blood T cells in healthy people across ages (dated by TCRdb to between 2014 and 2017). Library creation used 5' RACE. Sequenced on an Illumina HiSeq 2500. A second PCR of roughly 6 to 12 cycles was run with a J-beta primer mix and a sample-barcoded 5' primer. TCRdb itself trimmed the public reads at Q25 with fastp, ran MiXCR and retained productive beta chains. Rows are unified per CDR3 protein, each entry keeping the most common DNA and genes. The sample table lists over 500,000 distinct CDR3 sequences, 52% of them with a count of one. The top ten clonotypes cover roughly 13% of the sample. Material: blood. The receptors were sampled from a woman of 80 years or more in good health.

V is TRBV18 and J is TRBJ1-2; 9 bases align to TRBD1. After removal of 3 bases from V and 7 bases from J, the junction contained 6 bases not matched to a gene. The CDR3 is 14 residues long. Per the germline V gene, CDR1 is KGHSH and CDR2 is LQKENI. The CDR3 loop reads CASSPEGQGTGYTF. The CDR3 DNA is TGTGCCAGCTCACCTGAGGGACAGGGTACTGGCTACACCTTC.

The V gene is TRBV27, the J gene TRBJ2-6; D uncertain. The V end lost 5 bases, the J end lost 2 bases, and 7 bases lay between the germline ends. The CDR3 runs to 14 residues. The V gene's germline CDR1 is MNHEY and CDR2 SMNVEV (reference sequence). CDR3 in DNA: TGTGCCAGCAGTCCTGACCCTGGGGCCAACGTCCTGACTTTC. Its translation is CASSPDPGANVLTF.

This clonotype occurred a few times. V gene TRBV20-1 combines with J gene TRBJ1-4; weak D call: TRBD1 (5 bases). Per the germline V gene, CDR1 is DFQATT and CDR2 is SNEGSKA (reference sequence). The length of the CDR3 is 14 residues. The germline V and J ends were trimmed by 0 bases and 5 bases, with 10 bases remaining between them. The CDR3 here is CSARDARANEKLFF. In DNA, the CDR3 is TGCAGTGCTAGAGATGCCAGGGCGAATGAAAAACTGTTTTTT.

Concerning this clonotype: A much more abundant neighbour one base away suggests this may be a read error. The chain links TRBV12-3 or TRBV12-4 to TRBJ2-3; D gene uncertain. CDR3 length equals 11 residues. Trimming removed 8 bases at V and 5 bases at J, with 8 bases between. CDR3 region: CASGILDTQYF. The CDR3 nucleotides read TGTGCCAGCGGTATTCTAGATACGCAGTATTTT.

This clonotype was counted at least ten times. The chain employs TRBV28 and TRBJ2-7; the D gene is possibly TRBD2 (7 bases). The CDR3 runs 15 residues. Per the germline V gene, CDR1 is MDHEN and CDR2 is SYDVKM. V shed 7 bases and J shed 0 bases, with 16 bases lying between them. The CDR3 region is CASTSQGLTSYEQYF. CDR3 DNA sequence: TGTGCCAGCACCTCACAGGGACTAACCTCCTACGAGCAGTACTTC.

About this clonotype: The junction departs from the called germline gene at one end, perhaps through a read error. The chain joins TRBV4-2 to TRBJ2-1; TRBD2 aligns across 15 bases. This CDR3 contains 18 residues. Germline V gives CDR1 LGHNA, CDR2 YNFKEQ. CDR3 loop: CASSPGTSGGIRYSEQFF. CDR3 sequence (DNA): TGTGCCAGCAGCCCTGGGACTAGCGGGGGGATTAGATACAGTGAGCAGTTCTTC.

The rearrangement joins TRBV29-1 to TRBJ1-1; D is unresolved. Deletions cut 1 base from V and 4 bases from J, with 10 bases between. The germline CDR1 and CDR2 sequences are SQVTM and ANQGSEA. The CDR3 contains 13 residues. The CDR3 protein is CSVEGWVATEAFF. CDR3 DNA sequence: TGCAGCGTTGAAGGGTGGGTAGCCACTGAAGCTTTCTTT. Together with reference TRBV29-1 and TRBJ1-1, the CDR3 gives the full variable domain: SAVISQKPSRDICQRGTSLTIQCQVDSQVTMMFWYRQQPGQSLTLIATANQGSEATYESGFVIDKFPISRPNLTFSTLTVSNMSPEDSSIYLCSVEGWVATEAFFGQGTRLTVV.

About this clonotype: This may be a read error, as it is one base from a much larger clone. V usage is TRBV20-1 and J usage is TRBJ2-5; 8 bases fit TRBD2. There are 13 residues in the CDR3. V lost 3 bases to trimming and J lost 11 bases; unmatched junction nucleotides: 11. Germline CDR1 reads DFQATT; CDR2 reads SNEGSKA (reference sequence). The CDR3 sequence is CSASGGALNEQYF. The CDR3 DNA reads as TGCAGTGCTAGCGGGGGGGCCCTAAATGAGCAGTACTTC.

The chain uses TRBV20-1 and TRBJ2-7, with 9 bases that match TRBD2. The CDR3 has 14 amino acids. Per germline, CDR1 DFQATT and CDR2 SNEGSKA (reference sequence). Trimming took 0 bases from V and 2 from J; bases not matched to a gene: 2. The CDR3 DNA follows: TGCAGTGCTAGAGACCTAGCGGGAACCTACGAGCAGTACTTC. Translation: CSARDLAGTYEQYF.

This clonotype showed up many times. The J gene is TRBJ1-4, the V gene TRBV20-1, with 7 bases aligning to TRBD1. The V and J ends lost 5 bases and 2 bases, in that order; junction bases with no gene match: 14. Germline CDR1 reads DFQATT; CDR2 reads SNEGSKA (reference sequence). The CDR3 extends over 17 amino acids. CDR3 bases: TGCAGTGCTGGGAGGGGAGGGGGCGCTTCGACTAATGAAAAACTGTTTTTT. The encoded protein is CSAGRGGGASTNEKLFF.

The chain's CDR3 is CSARDGLAGAQETQFF. CDR3 in DNA: TGCAGTGCTAGAGATGGACTAGCGGGCGCCCAAGAGACCCAGTTCTTC. The chain combines TRBV20-1 with TRBJ2-1, with 11 bases matching TRBD2. V shed 0 bases and J 13 bases; nucleotides not matched to a gene: 14. From germline, CDR1 is DFQATT and CDR2 SNEGSKA (reference sequence). The length of the CDR3 is 16 residues.

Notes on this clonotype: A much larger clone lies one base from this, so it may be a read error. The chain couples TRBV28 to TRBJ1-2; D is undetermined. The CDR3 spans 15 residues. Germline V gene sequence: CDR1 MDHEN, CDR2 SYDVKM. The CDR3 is CAISSLRREIYGYTF. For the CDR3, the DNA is TGTGCCATCAGTTCACTTAGGAGGGAGATCTATGGCTACACCTTC.

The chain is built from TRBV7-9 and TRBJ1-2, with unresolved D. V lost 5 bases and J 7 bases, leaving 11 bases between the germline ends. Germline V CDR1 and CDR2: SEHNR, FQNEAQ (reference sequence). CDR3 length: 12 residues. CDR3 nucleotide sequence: TGTGCCAGCAGCCCCTCGAAAGGTGGCTACACCTTC. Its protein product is CASSPSKGGYTF.

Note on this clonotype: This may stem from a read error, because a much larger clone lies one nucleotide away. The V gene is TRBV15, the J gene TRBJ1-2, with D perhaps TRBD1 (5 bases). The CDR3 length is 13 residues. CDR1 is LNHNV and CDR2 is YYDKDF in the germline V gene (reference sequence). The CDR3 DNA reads TGTACCACCAGCAGAGATGGGGCCTATGGCTACACCTTC. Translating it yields CTTSRDGAYGYTF.

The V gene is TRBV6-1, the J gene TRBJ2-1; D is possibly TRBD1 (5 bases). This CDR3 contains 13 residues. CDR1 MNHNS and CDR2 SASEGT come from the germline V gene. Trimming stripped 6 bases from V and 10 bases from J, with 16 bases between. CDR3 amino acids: CASRQVMRYEQFF. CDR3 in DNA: TGTGCCAGCAGACAGGTAATGCGCTACGAGCAGTTCTTC.

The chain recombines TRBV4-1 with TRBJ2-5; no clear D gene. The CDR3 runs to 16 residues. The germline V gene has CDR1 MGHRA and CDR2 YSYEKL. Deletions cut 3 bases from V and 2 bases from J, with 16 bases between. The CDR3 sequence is CASSHPGRSRQETQYF. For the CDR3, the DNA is TGCGCCAGCAGCCATCCCGGACGCTCCAGGCAAGAGACCCAGTACTTC.

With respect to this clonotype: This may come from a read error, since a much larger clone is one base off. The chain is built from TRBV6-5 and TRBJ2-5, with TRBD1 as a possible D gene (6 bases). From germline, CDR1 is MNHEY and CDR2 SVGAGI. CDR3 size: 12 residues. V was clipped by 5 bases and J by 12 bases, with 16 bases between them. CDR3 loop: CASSTGTLDEYF. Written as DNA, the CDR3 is TGTGCCAGCAGTACCGGGACACTCGACGAGTACTTC.

The CDR3 loop is CASSFRPDLTRDNEQFF. The CDR3 coding sequence is TGTGCCAGCAGTTTCCGCCCGGACTTAACGAGGGACAATGAGCAGTTCTTC. The genes are TRBV27 and TRBJ2-1, with D possibly matching TRBD2 (5 bases). Looked up from germline, CDR1 is MNHEY and CDR2 is SMNVEV (reference sequence). Trimming shortened V by 3 bases and J by 5 bases, and 20 bases separated the two germline ends. The CDR3 covers 17 residues.

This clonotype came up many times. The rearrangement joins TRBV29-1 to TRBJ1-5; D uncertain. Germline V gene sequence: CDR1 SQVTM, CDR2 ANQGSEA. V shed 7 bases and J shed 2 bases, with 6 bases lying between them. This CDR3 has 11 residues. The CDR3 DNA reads TGCAGCGCGGGAGGCAATCAGCCCCAGCATTTT. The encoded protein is CSAGGNQPQHF.

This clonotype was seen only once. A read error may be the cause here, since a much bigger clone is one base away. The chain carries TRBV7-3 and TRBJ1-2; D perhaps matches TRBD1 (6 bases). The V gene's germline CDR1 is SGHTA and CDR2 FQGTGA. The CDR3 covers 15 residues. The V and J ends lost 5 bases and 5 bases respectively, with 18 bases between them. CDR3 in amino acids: CASSRQTGSRYGYTF. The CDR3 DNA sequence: TGTGCCAGCAGCCGACAAACAGGGAGCCGTTATGGCTACACCTTC.

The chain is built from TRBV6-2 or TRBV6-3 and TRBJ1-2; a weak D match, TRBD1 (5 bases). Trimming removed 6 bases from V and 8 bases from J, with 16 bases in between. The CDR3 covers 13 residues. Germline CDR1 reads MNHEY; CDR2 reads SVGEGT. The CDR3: CASRTDRPWGYTF. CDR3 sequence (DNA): TGTGCCAGCAGGACCGACAGACCTTGGGGCTACACCTTC.

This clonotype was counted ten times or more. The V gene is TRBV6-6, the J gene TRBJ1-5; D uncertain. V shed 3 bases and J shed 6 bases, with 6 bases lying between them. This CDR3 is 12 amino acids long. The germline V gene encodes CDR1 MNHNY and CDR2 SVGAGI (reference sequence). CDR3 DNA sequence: TGTGCCAGCAGTTATGCAGTTCAGCCCCAGCATTTT. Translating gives CASSYAVQPQHF.

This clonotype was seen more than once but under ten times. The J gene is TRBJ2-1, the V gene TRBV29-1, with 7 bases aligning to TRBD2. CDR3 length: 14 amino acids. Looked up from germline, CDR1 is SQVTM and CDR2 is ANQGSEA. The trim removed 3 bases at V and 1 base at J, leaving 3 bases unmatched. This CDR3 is CSVEGGRSYNEQFF. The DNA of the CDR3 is TGCAGCGTTGAGGGGGGGAGGTCCTACAATGAGCAGTTCTTC.

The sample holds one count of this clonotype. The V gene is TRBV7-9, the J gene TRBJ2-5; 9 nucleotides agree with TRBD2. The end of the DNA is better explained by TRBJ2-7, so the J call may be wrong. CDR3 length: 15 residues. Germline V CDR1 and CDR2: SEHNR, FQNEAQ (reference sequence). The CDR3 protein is CASSATSGFAYEQYF. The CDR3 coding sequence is TGTGCCAGCAGCGCGACTAGCGGTTTTGCCTACGAGCAGTACTTC.

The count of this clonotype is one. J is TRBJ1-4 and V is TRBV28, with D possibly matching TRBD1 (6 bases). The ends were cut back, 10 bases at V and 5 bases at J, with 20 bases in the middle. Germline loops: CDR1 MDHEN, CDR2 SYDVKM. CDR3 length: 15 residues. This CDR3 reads CANTLRGRRNEKLFF. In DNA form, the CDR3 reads TGTGCCAACACCCTCAGGGGCAGACGCAATGAAAAACTGTTTTTT.

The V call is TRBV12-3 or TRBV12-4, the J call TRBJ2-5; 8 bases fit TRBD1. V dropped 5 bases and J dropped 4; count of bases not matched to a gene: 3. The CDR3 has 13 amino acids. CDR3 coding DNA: TGTGCCAGCAGTCGGACAGGGTCAGAGACCCAGTACTTC. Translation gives CASSRTGSETQYF.

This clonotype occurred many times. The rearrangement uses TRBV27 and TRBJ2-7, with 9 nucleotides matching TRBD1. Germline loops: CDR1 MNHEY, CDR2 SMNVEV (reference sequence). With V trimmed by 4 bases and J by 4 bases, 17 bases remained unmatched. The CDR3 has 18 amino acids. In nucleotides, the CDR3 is TGTGCCAGCAGTTCCCATTCTAAGTGGGACAGGGCTAATTACGAGCAGTACTTC. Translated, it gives CASSSHSKWDRANYEQYF.

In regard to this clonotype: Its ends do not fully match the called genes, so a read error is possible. CDR3 in amino acids: CAGSDGGMAPSTDTQYF. The CDR3 DNA sequence: TGTGCCGGCAGTGACGGCGGGATGGCCCCTAGCACAGATACGCAGTATTTT. V gene TRBV2 combines with J gene TRBJ2-3, with D perhaps TRBD2 (6 bases). This CDR3 has 17 residues. Germline V gene lookup returns CDR1 SNHLY and CDR2 FYNNEI.

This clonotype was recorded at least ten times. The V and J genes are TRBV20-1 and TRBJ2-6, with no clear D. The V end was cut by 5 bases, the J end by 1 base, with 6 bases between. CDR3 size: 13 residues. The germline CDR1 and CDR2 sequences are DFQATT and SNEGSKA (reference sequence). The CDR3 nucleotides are TGCAGTGCTTTCAAGTCTGGGGCCAACGTCCTGACTTTC. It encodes CSAFKSGANVLTF.

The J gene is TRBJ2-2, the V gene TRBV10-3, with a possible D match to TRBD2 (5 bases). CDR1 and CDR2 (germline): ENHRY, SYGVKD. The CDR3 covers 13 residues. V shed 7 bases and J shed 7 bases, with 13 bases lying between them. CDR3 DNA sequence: TGTGCCATCAAGGCGGCCGGGGACGGGGAGCTGTTTTTT. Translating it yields CAIKAAGDGELFF.

The CDR3 DNA reads as TGTGCCAGCAGTTGGGCTATAGTCAGGGCAAACACTGAAGCTTTCTTT. It translates to CASSWAIVRANTEAFF. The chain carries TRBV13 and TRBJ1-1, with a weak D call TRBD1 (5 bases). The CDR3 sequence is 16 residues long. V was cut by 6 bases and J by 2 bases, with 19 bases left in between. Germline V gives CDR1 PRHDT, CDR2 FYEKMQ (reference sequence). Full variable domain (outside the CDR3, taken from reference TRBV13 and TRBJ1-1): AAGVIQSPRHLIKEKRETATLKCYPIPRHDTVYWYQQGPGQDPQFLISFYEKMQSDKGSIPDRFSAQQFSDYHSELNMSSLELGDSALYFCASSWAIVRANTEAFFGQGTRLTVV.

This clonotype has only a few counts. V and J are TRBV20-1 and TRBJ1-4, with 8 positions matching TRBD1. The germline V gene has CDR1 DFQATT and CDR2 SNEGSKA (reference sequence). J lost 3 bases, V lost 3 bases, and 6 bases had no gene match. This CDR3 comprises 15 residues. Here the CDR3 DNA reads TGCAGTGCTAGTGCAGGGGGCTCAGCTAATGAAAAACTGTTTTTT. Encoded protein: CSASAGGSANEKLFF.